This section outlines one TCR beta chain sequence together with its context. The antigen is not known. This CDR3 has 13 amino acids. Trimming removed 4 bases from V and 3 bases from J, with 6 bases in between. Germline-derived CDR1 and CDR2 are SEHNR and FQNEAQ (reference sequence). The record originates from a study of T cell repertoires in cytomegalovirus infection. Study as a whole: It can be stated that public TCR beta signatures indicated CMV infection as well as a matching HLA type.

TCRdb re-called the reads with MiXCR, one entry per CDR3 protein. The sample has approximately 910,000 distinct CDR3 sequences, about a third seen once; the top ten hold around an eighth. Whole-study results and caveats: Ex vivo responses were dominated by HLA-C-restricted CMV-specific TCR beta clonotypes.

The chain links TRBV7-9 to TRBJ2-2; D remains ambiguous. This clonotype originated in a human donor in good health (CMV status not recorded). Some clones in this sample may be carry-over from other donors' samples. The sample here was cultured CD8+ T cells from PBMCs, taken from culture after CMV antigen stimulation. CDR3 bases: TGTGCCAGCAGCTCTACATACACCGGGGAGCTGTTTTTT. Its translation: CASSSTYTGELFF.